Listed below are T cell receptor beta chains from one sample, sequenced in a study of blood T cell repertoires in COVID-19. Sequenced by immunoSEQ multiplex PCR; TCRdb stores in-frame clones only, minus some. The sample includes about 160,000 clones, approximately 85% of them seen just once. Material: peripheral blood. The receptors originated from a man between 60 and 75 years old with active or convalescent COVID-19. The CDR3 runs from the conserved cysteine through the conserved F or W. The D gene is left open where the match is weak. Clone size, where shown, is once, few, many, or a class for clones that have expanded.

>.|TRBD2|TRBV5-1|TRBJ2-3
TGCGCCAGCAGCTTGGGTAGCGGGGGGCCCCCCGATACGCAGTATTTT
CASSLGSGGPPDTQYF
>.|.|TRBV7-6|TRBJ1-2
TGTGCCAGCAGCTTAAGGCCTGGAGGGGATGGCTACACCTTC
CASSLRPGGDGYTF
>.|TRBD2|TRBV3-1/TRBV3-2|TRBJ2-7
TGTGCCAGCAGCCAAAGGTCAGGCGGGAGTATTGGAGAGCAGTACTTC
CASSQRSGGSIGEQYF
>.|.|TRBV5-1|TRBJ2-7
TGCGCCAGCAGCGTGGCTGGGGGGAAAAACCGGCTGTACTTC
CASSVAGGKNRLYF
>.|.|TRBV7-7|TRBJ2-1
TGTGCCAGCAGTCCCGGACTCACGAATGAGCAGTTCTTC
CASSPGLTNEQFF
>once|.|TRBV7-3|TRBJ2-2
TGTGCCAGCAGCTTATCCTGGCGGAGCGCGAACACCGGGGAGCTGTTTTTT
CASSLSWRSANTGELFF
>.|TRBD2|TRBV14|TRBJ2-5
TGTGCCAGCAGCCAAGAAGGTCTAGCGGGAGAGACCCAGTACTTC
CASSQEGLAGETQYF
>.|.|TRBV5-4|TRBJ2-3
TGTGCCAGCAGCCCGGACACCCTCACAGATACGCAGTATTTT
CASSPDTLTDTQYF
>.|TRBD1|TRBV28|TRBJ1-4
TGTGCCAGCACCTCGTGGGGACGGACAGGGCGGTTGGGTAATGAAAAACTGTTTTTT
CASTSWGRTGRLGNEKLFF
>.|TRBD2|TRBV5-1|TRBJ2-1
TGCGCCAGCAGCGCCGGGACTAGATACAATGAGCAGTTCTTC
CASSAGTRYNEQFF
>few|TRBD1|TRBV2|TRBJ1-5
TGTGCCAGCAGGGACGGACAGGGGGGCAATCAGCCCCAGCATTTT
CASRDGQGGNQPQHF
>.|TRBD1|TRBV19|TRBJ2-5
TGTGCCAGTAGTATAGATAGGGACAGCTACGAGACCCAGTACTTC
CASSIDRDSYETQYF
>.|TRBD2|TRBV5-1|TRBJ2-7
TGCGCCAGCAGCCCGCTTAGCGGGAGGGCCGTGTCCTACGAGCAGTACTTC
CASSPLSGRAVSYEQYF
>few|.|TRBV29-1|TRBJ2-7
TGCAGCGTTGAAGTGGCGACTAACTACTACGAGCAGTACTTC
CSVEVATNYYEQYF
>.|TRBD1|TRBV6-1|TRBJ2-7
TGTGCCAGCAGTGACCCGGGACAGGGTCCCTACGAGCAGTACTTC
CASSDPGQGPYEQYF
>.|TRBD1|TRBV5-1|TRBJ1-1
TGCGCCAGCAGCCCGGTTACAGGGGGGCAGAACACTGAAGCTTTCTTT
CASSPVTGGQNTEAFF
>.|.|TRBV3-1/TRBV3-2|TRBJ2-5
TGTGCCAGTCAACTTCTATGGGGACTGGGGGAGACCCAGTACTTC
CASQLLWGLGETQYF
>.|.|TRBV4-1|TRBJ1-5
TGCGCCAGCAGCCAGGCCGGACAATTGCATCAGCCCCAGCATTTT
CASSQAGQLHQPQHF
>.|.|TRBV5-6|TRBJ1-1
TGTGCCAGCAACCCGACAGGCCTCGAGAACACTGAAGCTTTCTTT
CASNPTGLENTEAFF
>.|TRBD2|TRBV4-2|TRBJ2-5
TGTGCCAGCAGCCAAGCGAGCGGGGATTCGGCCCAGTACTTC
CASSQASGDSAQYF
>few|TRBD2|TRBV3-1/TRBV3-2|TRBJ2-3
TGTGCCAGCAGCCAACTAGCGGGAACGAATACGCAGTATTTT
CASSQLAGTNTQYF
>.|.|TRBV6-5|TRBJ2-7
TGTGCCAGCAGCTTCGACCCGGACACCTTATACGAGCAGTACTTC
CASSFDPDTLYEQYF
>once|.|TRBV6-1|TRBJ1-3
TGTGCCAGCAGTGAACCAGGCGACTCTGGAAACACCATATATTTT
CASSEPGDSGNTIYF
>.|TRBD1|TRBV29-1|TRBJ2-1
TGCAGCGTGCAGGGGGATTATTACAATGAGCAGTTCTTC
CSVQGDYYNEQFF
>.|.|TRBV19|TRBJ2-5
TGTGCCAGTAGACCTAGGGGGATACGAGAGACCCAGTACTTC
CASRPRGIRETQYF
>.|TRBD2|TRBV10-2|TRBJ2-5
TGCGCCAGCAGTGTACGCGGGGGATGGGAAGAGACCCAGTACTTC
CASSVRGGWEETQYF
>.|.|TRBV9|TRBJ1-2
TGTGCCAGCGACAGTAACTATGGCTACACCTTC
CASDSNYGYTF
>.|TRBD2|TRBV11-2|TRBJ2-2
TGTGCCAGCAGCCAAGGACTAGCGGGGGGGATAGGCACCGGGGAGCTGTTTTTT
CASSQGLAGGIGTGELFF
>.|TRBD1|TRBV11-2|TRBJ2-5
TGTGCCAGCAGCTTAGATCTGGTGGGACAGGGGTACCAAGAGACCCAGTACTTC
CASSLDLVGQGYQETQYF
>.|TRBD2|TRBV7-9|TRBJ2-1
TGTGCCAGCAGCGCAAAACCGGGACTAGCGGTAAACAATGAGCAGTTCTTC
CASSAKPGLAVNNEQFF
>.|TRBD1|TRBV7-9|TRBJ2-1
TGTGCCAGCAGCCCGGGACAGGGGGGGTCCAATGAGCAGTTCTTC
CASSPGQGGSNEQFF
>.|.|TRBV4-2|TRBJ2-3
TGTGCCAGCAGCCAAGATCGGACTAGCACAGATACGCAGTATTTT
CASSQDRTSTDTQYF
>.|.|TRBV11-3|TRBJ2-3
TGTGCCAGCAGCCCCGCGGGGGCAGAAACAGATACGCAGTATTTT
CASSPAGAETDTQYF
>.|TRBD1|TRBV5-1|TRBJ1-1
TGCGCCAGCATCCCGGGACAGGGAGGAGGGAGCACTGAAGCTTTCTTT
CASIPGQGGGSTEAFF
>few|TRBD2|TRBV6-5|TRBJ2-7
TGTGCCAGCAGTTCTAGACTTTCTAGCGGGCGCTACGAGCAGTACTTC
CASSSRLSSGRYEQYF
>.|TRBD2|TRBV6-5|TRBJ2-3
TGTGCCAGCAGACGGACTAGCGGGAGCGCAGATACGCAGTATTTT
CASRRTSGSADTQYF
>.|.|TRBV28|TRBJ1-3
TGTGCCAGCAGTGGGTGGCAGGGATCACGAAACACCATATATTTT
CASSGWQGSRNTIYF
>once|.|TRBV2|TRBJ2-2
TGTGCCAGCAAAACAGGGTCGAACACCGGGGAGCTGTTTTTT
CASKTGSNTGELFF
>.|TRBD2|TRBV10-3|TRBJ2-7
TGTGCCATCAGAGGACTAGCGGGGATCGACGAGCAGTACTTC
CAIRGLAGIDEQYF
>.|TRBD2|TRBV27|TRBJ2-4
TGTGCCAGCACCCTACGGGGACTAGCGGGAGAAAACATTCAGTACTTC
CASTLRGLAGENIQYF
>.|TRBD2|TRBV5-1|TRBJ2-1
TGCGCCAGCAGCCTAGGACTAGCGGGTGACAATGAGCAGTTCTTC
CASSLGLAGDNEQFF
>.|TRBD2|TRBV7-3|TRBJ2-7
TGTGCCAGCAGCTTGGGGCTAGCGGGGGGTGCCGGCTACGAGCAGTACTTC
CASSLGLAGGAGYEQYF
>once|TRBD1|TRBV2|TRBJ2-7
TGTGCCAGCAGGGGACAGGGGGCCAACGAGCAGTACTTC
CASRGQGANEQYF
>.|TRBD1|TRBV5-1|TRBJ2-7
TGCGCCAGCAGCCCACAGGGGCACGAGCAGTACTTC
CASSPQGHEQYF
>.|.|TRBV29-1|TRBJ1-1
TGCAGCGCGAGGGACACGATGAACACTGAAGCTTTCTTT
CSARDTMNTEAFF
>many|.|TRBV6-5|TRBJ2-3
TGTGCCAGCAGTTACGAGGGGGGGCGCACAGATACGCAGTATTTT
CASSYEGGRTDTQYF
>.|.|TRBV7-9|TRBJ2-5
TGTGCCAGCAGCTTTCAGGGCAGAGAGACCCAGTACTTC
CASSFQGRETQYF
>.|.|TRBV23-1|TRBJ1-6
TGCGCCAGCAAACCGGGCCCGGGGTCACCCCTCCACTTT
CASKPGPGSPLHF